A selection of T cell receptor beta chains follows, all from one sample in a study of T cell responses to AZD1222 COVID-19 vaccine. Clones were sequenced by immunoSEQ multiplex PCR, and TCRdb holds only the in-frame ones, with some missing. Of under 150,000 clones in the sample, 85% to 95% were seen once. The starting material was peripheral blood, obtained on day 0 of AZD1222 vaccination. These receptors were taken from an adult in good health. CDR3s include the opening cysteine and the closing phenylalanine or tryptophan. The order of the fields is V gene, D gene, clone size, J gene, CDR3 protein, CDR3 DNA. D genes are given only for firm matches. Clone size is shown for a subset of rows, as once, few, many or a class of expanded clone.

v_call: TRBV29-1; d_call: NA; clone_size: NA; j_call: TRBJ2-7; cdr3_aa: CSVLDYEQYF; cdr3_nt: TGCAGCGTTTTGGACTACGAGCAGTACTTC
v_call: TRBV10-3; d_call: TRBD2; clone_size: NA; j_call: TRBJ2-1; cdr3_aa: CAIRPGLAANEQFF; cdr3_nt: TGTGCCATCAGACCGGGACTAGCGGCAAATGAGCAGTTCTTC
v_call: TRBV28; d_call: NA; clone_size: NA; j_call: TRBJ1-5; cdr3_aa: CASSFSRVWSNQPQHF; cdr3_nt: TGTGCCAGCAGTTTTTCCAGGGTCTGGAGCAATCAGCCCCAGCATTTT
v_call: TRBV7-8; d_call: NA; clone_size: NA; j_call: TRBJ1-4; cdr3_aa: CASSLVGAATNEKLFF; cdr3_nt: TGTGCCAGCAGCTTAGTCGGGGCAGCAACTAATGAAAAACTGTTTTTT
v_call: TRBV30; d_call: NA; clone_size: once; j_call: TRBJ1-1; cdr3_aa: CAWSTLTEAFF; cdr3_nt: TGTGCCTGGAGTACCCTAACTGAAGCTTTCTTT
v_call: TRBV5-4; d_call: NA; clone_size: NA; j_call: TRBJ2-5; cdr3_aa: CASSPPATNQETQYF; cdr3_nt: TGTGCCAGCAGCCCTCCCGCTACTAATCAAGAGACCCAGTACTTC
v_call: TRBV4-3; d_call: NA; clone_size: NA; j_call: TRBJ1-2; cdr3_aa: CASSQDSGRGFYGYTF; cdr3_nt: TGCGCCAGCAGCCAAGATAGCGGCAGGGGTTTTTATGGCTACACCTTC
v_call: TRBV7-9; d_call: TRBD1; clone_size: NA; j_call: TRBJ2-2; cdr3_aa: CASNKPGQRNTGELFF; cdr3_nt: TGTGCCAGCAACAAACCGGGACAGCGGAACACCGGGGAGCTGTTTTTT
v_call: TRBV7-2; d_call: NA; clone_size: NA; j_call: TRBJ1-5; cdr3_aa: CASSLEAAYQPQHF; cdr3_nt: TGTGCCAGCAGCTTAGAGGCAGCCTATCAGCCCCAGCATTTT
v_call: TRBV18; d_call: NA; clone_size: NA; j_call: TRBJ1-5; cdr3_aa: CASSPSGISNQPQHF; cdr3_nt: TGTGCCAGCTCACCGTCGGGGATTAGCAATCAGCCCCAGCATTTT
v_call: TRBV19; d_call: TRBD1; clone_size: NA; j_call: TRBJ1-2; cdr3_aa: CASSYTADRDGYTF; cdr3_nt: TGTGCCAGTTCCTACACCGCCGACAGGGATGGCTACACCTTC
v_call: TRBV5-1; d_call: TRBD1; clone_size: NA; j_call: TRBJ1-1; cdr3_aa: CASSRTGERAFF; cdr3_nt: TGCGCCAGCAGCAGAACAGGGGAGAGGGCTTTCTTT
v_call: TRBV29-1; d_call: NA; clone_size: few; j_call: TRBJ1-2; cdr3_aa: CSVYRTEDYGYTF; cdr3_nt: TGCAGCGTTTACAGGACAGAGGACTATGGCTACACCTTC
v_call: TRBV23-1; d_call: TRBD2; clone_size: NA; j_call: TRBJ2-7; cdr3_aa: CASSQFGTSGGPSSYEQYF; cdr3_nt: TGCGCCAGCAGTCAGTTTGGGACTAGCGGGGGACCAAGCTCCTACGAGCAGTACTTC
v_call: TRBV10-3; d_call: NA; clone_size: NA; j_call: TRBJ1-3; cdr3_aa: CATITGLGNTIYF; cdr3_nt: TGTGCCACCATTACAGGGCTGGGAAACACCATATATTTT
v_call: TRBV9; d_call: NA; clone_size: NA; j_call: TRBJ1-5; cdr3_aa: CASSYHGNQPQHF; cdr3_nt: TGTGCCAGCAGCTACCACGGGAATCAGCCCCAGCATTTT
v_call: TRBV7-8; d_call: NA; clone_size: few; j_call: TRBJ1-5; cdr3_aa: CASSQPGQPQHF; cdr3_nt: TGTGCCAGCAGCCAACCGGGTCAGCCCCAGCATTTT
v_call: TRBV7-2; d_call: NA; clone_size: NA; j_call: TRBJ1-5; cdr3_aa: CASSWTGGINQPQHF; cdr3_nt: TGTGCCAGCAGCTGGACGGGGGGGATCAATCAGCCCCAGCATTTT
v_call: TRBV28; d_call: TRBD1; clone_size: few; j_call: TRBJ2-7; cdr3_aa: CASGPFRQGSDEQYF; cdr3_nt: TGTGCCAGCGGACCCTTTAGACAGGGGAGCGACGAGCAGTACTTC
v_call: TRBV7-2; d_call: NA; clone_size: NA; j_call: TRBJ2-7; cdr3_aa: CASSPGNRAYEQYF; cdr3_nt: TGTGCCAGCAGCCCGGGTAACAGGGCCTACGAGCAGTACTTC
v_call: TRBV7-9; d_call: TRBD1; clone_size: NA; j_call: TRBJ1-2; cdr3_aa: CASSAQQGLSGYTF; cdr3_nt: TGTGCCAGCAGCGCTCAACAGGGGCTTAGTGGCTACACCTTC
v_call: TRBV4-2; d_call: NA; clone_size: NA; j_call: TRBJ2-3; cdr3_aa: CASSQGQGITDTQYF; cdr3_nt: TGTGCCAGCAGCCAAGGGCAGGGTATCACAGATACGCAGTATTTT
v_call: TRBV6-4; d_call: NA; clone_size: NA; j_call: TRBJ2-1; cdr3_aa: CASSDSDNNEQFF; cdr3_nt: TGTGCCAGCAGTGACTCGGACAACAATGAGCAGTTCTTC
v_call: TRBV5-1; d_call: NA; clone_size: once; j_call: TRBJ1-4; cdr3_aa: CASSRGQNEKLFF; cdr3_nt: TGCGCCAGCAGCCGGGGGCAGAATGAAAAACTGTTTTTT
v_call: TRBV5-1; d_call: TRBD1; clone_size: NA; j_call: TRBJ1-1; cdr3_aa: CASSLEPGQGLGTEAFF; cdr3_nt: TGCGCCAGCAGCTTGGAGCCGGGACAGGGGCTAGGGACTGAAGCTTTCTTT
v_call: TRBV7-6; d_call: TRBD1; clone_size: NA; j_call: TRBJ1-5; cdr3_aa: CASSLGQGAYQPQHF; cdr3_nt: TGTGCCAGCAGCTTAGGGCAGGGGGCGTATCAGCCCCAGCATTTT
v_call: TRBV5-4; d_call: NA; clone_size: NA; j_call: TRBJ1-6; cdr3_aa: CASSITLQRNSPLHF; cdr3_nt: TGTGCCAGCAGCATAACCCTACAGCGTAATTCACCCCTCCACTTT
v_call: TRBV24-1; d_call: TRBD2; clone_size: NA; j_call: TRBJ2-1; cdr3_aa: CATSDGLAGGPGSYNEQFF; cdr3_nt: TGTGCCACCAGTGACGGACTAGCGGGAGGGCCTGGGTCCTACAATGAGCAGTTCTTC
v_call: TRBV19; d_call: NA; clone_size: NA; j_call: TRBJ1-3; cdr3_aa: CASSGGHLSGNTIYF; cdr3_nt: TGTGCCAGTAGTGGGGGACATCTCTCTGGAAACACCATATATTTT
v_call: TRBV11-2; d_call: NA; clone_size: NA; j_call: TRBJ2-7; cdr3_aa: CASSGYEQYF; cdr3_nt: TGTGCCAGCAGCGGATACGAGCAGTACTTC
v_call: TRBV3-1/TRBV3-2; d_call: TRBD1; clone_size: NA; j_call: TRBJ2-5; cdr3_aa: CASSPDRGRGTQYF; cdr3_nt: TGTGCCAGCAGCCCCGACAGGGGGCGCGGGACCCAGTACTTC
v_call: TRBV15; d_call: NA; clone_size: NA; j_call: TRBJ2-7; cdr3_aa: CATSRDYGGTDYEQYF; cdr3_nt: TGTGCCACCAGCAGAGATTACGGGGGGACAGACTACGAGCAGTACTTC
v_call: TRBV10-3; d_call: NA; clone_size: NA; j_call: TRBJ1-1; cdr3_aa: CAISDGREMNTEAFF; cdr3_nt: TGTGCCATCAGTGATGGAAGGGAGATGAACACTGAAGCTTTCTTT
v_call: TRBV19; d_call: NA; clone_size: once; j_call: TRBJ2-1; cdr3_aa: CASSTAGRGYNEQFF; cdr3_nt: TGTGCCAGTAGTACCGCCGGTCGCGGGTACAATGAGCAGTTCTTC